Listed below are T cell receptor beta chains from one sample, sequenced in a study of OX40 agonist ivuxolimab in advanced cancers. Produced via immunoSEQ multiplex PCR; TCRdb's table is partial and in-frame only. The table shows approximately 68,000 clones, with roughly 90% occurring only once. Here the sequenced sample was CD4+ or CD8+ T cells sorted from blood, taken in a trial of the OX40 agonist ivuxolimab. The receptors derive from an adult with an advanced solid tumor such as melanoma, head and neck, liver or kidney cancer. The conserved cysteine and the conserved F or W are not part of the CDR3 here. Not all rows give a size; the values are once, few, many and, for expanded clones, a class.

CDR3,V,size,J
ASSPNLQNNEQF,TRBV18,once,TRBJ2-1
ASSSLAGNTDTQY,TRBV7-6,-,TRBJ2-3
ASSSPGNYEQY,TRBV28,few,TRBJ2-7
ASNVGGTDTQY,TRBV6-1,-,TRBJ2-3
ASSSQGSGTGELF,TRBV7-2,-,TRBJ2-2
ASSRGGAGPMNTEAF,TRBV28,-,TRBJ1-1
ASGQGNADTQY,TRBV2,-,TRBJ2-3
ASAPDGDTQY,TRBV2,-,TRBJ2-3
ASSYGSQGGNYGYT,TRBV6-5,few,TRBJ1-2
ASSTQSGTGGLVTQY,TRBV5-1,-,TRBJ2-5
ASPETDTRSYEQY,TRBV12-2,-,TRBJ2-7
ASSPRTSGSTDTQY,TRBV7-3,-,TRBJ2-3
ASSGGGSYQPQH,TRBV2,-,TRBJ1-5
ASKKLGDGSYEQY,TRBV6-6,-,TRBJ2-7
ASSVEMNTEAF,TRBV5-1,few,TRBJ1-1
ASKVETFGNEQF,TRBV6-1,-,TRBJ2-1
ASSQGGQGGQPQH,TRBV18,-,TRBJ1-5
ASSLQGLSEAF,TRBV7-9,few,TRBJ1-1
ASSSSTGANVLT,TRBV6-1,-,TRBJ2-6
ASSDSASTDTQY,TRBV7-9,-,TRBJ2-3
ASSGGQGFEQY,TRBV5-1,-,TRBJ2-7
ASSPNGDTDTQY,TRBV28,-,TRBJ2-3
ASSPGTSVVEGELF,TRBV5-1,-,TRBJ2-2
ASSMVGAKY,TRBV19,-,TRBJ2-5
ASSLNRGVGTDTQY,TRBV28,-,TRBJ2-3
ASIIPTAVYEQY,TRBV6-4,-,TRBJ2-7
ASSRGPNTGELF,TRBV6-1,-,TRBJ2-2
AWSVLGTTNEKLF,TRBV30,-,TRBJ1-4
ASSTGLTRNGKLF,TRBV5-1,-,TRBJ1-4
ASSVGRTATNEKLF,TRBV9,-,TRBJ1-4
ASSTERPSWRGQY,TRBV7-3,once,TRBJ2-5
SARQGSSGNTIY,TRBV29-1,few,TRBJ1-3
ASSFGQGFEQY,TRBV7-2,-,TRBJ2-7
SARAGNEQF,TRBV20-1,-,TRBJ2-1
ASSSPRVQENTGELF,TRBV11-1,-,TRBJ2-2
ASSPQEYERELF,TRBV18,medium-sized,TRBJ2-2
ASSFIPTQGDYGYT,TRBV5-1,-,TRBJ1-2
ASSVAYEQY,TRBV2,-,TRBJ2-7
ASSLDRGRASYGYT,TRBV11-2,-,TRBJ1-2
ASSANKNTEAF,TRBV18,once,TRBJ1-1
ASRILTGAGTEAF,TRBV27,few,TRBJ1-1
ASSLELADTDTQY,TRBV5-1,-,TRBJ2-3
AISPTGGRNTEAF,TRBV10-3,-,TRBJ1-1
ATSTEGDTQY,TRBV5-1,-,TRBJ2-3
ASSPRLAGGGNEQF,TRBV19,once,TRBJ2-1
ASSPPGPDSGANVLT,TRBV7-8,once,TRBJ2-6
ASNRDDSNQPQH,TRBV28,-,TRBJ1-5
ASSYYQDRREEKLF,TRBV6-5,-,TRBJ1-4